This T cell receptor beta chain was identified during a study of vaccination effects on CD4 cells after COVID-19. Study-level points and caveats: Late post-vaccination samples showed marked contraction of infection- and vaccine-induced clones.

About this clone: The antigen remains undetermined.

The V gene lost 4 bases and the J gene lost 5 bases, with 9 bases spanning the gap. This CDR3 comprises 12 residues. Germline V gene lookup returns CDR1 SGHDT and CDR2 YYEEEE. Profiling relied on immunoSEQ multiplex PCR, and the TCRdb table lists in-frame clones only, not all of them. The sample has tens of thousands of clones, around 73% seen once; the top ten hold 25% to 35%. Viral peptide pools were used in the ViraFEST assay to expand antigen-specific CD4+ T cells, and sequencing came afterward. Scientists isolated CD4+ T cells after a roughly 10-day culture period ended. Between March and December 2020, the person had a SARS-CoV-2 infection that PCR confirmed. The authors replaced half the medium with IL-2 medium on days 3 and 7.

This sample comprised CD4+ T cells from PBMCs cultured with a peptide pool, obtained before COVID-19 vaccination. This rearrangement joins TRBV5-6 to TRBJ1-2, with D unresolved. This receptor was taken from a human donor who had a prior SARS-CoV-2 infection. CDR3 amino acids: CASSIRPYGYTF. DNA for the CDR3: TGTGCCAGCAGCATAAGACCGTATGGCTACACCTTC.